This T cell receptor beta chain came from a study of cytomegalovirus exposure and HLA in healthy donors. The CDR3 is made up of 15 amino acids. Trimming cost V 5 bases and J 2 bases, with 13 bases left between them. Germline V gene data show CDR1 as LNHDA and CDR2 as SQIVND (reference sequence). Primers: 60 Vbeta forward and 13 Jbeta reverse. In the original workflow: Later, an analysis found some 80 million unique TCR beta chains, and roughly 10 million of these were shared. Method: immunoSEQ multiplex PCR; TCRdb's copy keeps in-frame clones and lacks some. The D gene and trimming were derived from the DNA, and the V and J assignments and clone size from that table. The sample includes around 170,000 clones, approximately 79% of them seen just once.

The sample consisted of PBMCs. This chain joins TRBV19 and TRBJ1-3; D not resolved. This receptor was obtained from a man aged 40-49 years in good health and CMV-seropositive. The CDR3 DNA is TGTGCCAGTAGTTCCGGGATTATAGCTGGAAACACCATATATTTT. Its translation is CASSSGIIAGNTIYF.